The rows below give T cell receptor beta chains drawn from one sample of a study of Tregs in tolerant kidney transplant recipients. The data were produced by immunoSEQ multiplex PCR, yet TCRdb's version contains in-frame clones alone and is incomplete. This table has around 120,000 clones, around nine tenths appearing once. The specimen was CD4+ T cells from blood. The receptors stem from a human donor in good health. Both conserved end residues are part of each CDR3. D genes are given only for firm matches. Not every row has a clone size; where given, it reads once, few, many or a size class.

d_call	v_call	clone_size	j_call	cdr3_nt	cdr3_aa
.	TRBV6-1	.	TRBJ1-6	TGTGCCAGCAGCGGGTCGGGTCAGCTTTCACCCCTCCACTTT	CASSGSGQLSPLHF
.	TRBV9	.	TRBJ1-1	TGTGCCAGCAGCGCCCAACAGGGTGGTAGCACTGAAGCTTTCTTT	CASSAQQGGSTEAFF
TRBD2	TRBV5-1	.	TRBJ2-1	TGCGCCAGCAGCTCCGTGAGCGGGGGGGCCTACAATGAGCAGTTCTTC	CASSSVSGGAYNEQFF
.	TRBV4-2	.	TRBJ2-1	TGTGCCAGCAGCCAAGATAGACAGGCGGTGGCTGAGCAGTTCTTC	CASSQDRQAVAEQFF
.	TRBV7-2	.	TRBJ1-2	TGTGCCAGCAGCTTAGGAGCCAGTAACTATGGCTACACCTTC	CASSLGASNYGYTF
.	TRBV10-2	.	TRBJ2-7	TGCGCCAGCAGGCCTATAGCGGAATCCTACGAGCAGTACTTC	CASRPIAESYEQYF
TRBD1	TRBV19	.	TRBJ1-3	TGTGCCAGTAGTACGGACAGGGAACGCTCTGGAAACACCATATATTTT	CASSTDRERSGNTIYF
TRBD1	TRBV2	.	TRBJ2-6	TGTGCCGGAGGACAGGGCCACTCTGGGGCCAACGTCCTGACTTTC	CAGGQGHSGANVLTF
.	TRBV10-2	.	TRBJ2-1	TGCGCCAGCAGTGAGAGTTTGCATGAGCAGTTCTTC	CASSESLHEQFF
.	TRBV5-4	.	TRBJ1-1	TGTGCCAGCAGCTTGCAACAGAACACTGAAGCTTTCTTT	CASSLQQNTEAFF
.	TRBV19	.	TRBJ1-1	TGTGCCAGTAGTATACTCCCCGGGGACACTGAAGCTTTCTTT	CASSILPGDTEAFF
TRBD1	TRBV19	.	TRBJ1-2	TGTGCCAGTAGTCGGACAGGGCCACCTAACTATGGCTACACCTTC	CASSRTGPPNYGYTF
.	TRBV29-1	.	TRBJ1-5	TGCAGCGTTGTGACAAGCGCCTATCAGCCCCAGCATTTT	CSVVTSAYQPQHF
.	TRBV12-5	.	TRBJ1-5	TGTGCTAGTGGGGCAGCAGCCACGAATCAGCCCCAGCATTTT	CASGAAATNQPQHF
.	TRBV4-2	.	TRBJ1-1	TGTGCCAGCAGCCAAGTTCTGGGGATAAGGAACACTGAAGCTTTCTTT	CASSQVLGIRNTEAFF
.	TRBV28	.	TRBJ2-7	TGTGCCAGCAGTTTGACCGCCGGGGGCCTTTCCTACGAGCAGTACTTC	CASSLTAGGLSYEQYF
TRBD2	TRBV19	.	TRBJ2-4	TGTGCCAGTAGTAAGGTGGCGGCTAGCGGGGGGTTAGCCAAAAACATTCAGTACTTC	CASSKVAASGGLAKNIQYF
TRBD2	TRBV6-1	.	TRBJ2-7	TGTGCCAGCAGTGAAGAAGGAGCGGGGGCCCTTTTCTCCTACGAGCAGTACTTC	CASSEEGAGALFSYEQYF
.	TRBV6-5	.	TRBJ2-7	TGTGCCAGCAGTTACGCTGCGGGAAGCTCCTACGAGCAGTACTTC	CASSYAAGSSYEQYF
TRBD2	TRBV5-4	.	TRBJ2-3	TGTGCCAGCACCCAGGGACTAGCAATCGATACGCAGTATTTT	CASTQGLAIDTQYF
.	TRBV18	.	TRBJ2-5	TGTGCCAGCTCACCAAAATCCCAGGTACAAGAGACCCAGTACTTC	CASSPKSQVQETQYF
.	TRBV18	.	TRBJ1-6	TGTGCCAGCTCACAGGGACACAGTAATTCACCCCTCCACTTT	CASSQGHSNSPLHF
.	TRBV18	.	TRBJ1-1	TGTGCCAGCTCACCACCAGGAGACACTGAAGCTTTCTTT	CASSPPGDTEAFF
TRBD1	TRBV12-5	.	TRBJ2-1	TGTGCTAGTGGTTTGAACCAGGGGGAAGGTGAGCAGTTCTTC	CASGLNQGEGEQFF
.	TRBV6-4	.	TRBJ2-2	TGTGCCAGCAGTGGAACTAGTTGGACCGGGGAGCTGTTTTTT	CASSGTSWTGELFF
TRBD1	TRBV5-6	.	TRBJ1-4	TGTGCCAGCAGCGTCGACAGGGGTGGAGAAAAACTGTTTTTT	CASSVDRGGEKLFF
TRBD2	TRBV9	.	TRBJ2-3	TGTGCCAGCAGCTTTTGGGGGGAGGGTATCACAGATACGCAGTATTTT	CASSFWGEGITDTQYF
TRBD1	TRBV7-9	.	TRBJ2-6	TGTGCCAGCAGCACCCATTCGACAGGGCAAGGGTCTGGGGCCAACGTCCTGACTTTC	CASSTHSTGQGSGANVLTF
TRBD1	TRBV30	.	TRBJ1-2	TGTGCCTGGAATGACAGGGGGCAAGGCTACACCTTC	CAWNDRGQGYTF
TRBD1	TRBV6-6	.	TRBJ1-4	TGTGCCAGCAGCTTAGGACAGGGGACAACTAATGAAAAACTGTTTTTT	CASSLGQGTTNEKLFF
.	TRBV5-1	.	TRBJ1-1	TGCGCCAGCAGCTTCGGGGAACAGGGTATGGCTTTCTTT	CASSFGEQGMAFF
TRBD1	TRBV19	.	TRBJ1-5	TGTGCCAGTAGTATCGTCCGGGACAGGGGCTATCAGCCCCAGCATTTT	CASSIVRDRGYQPQHF
.	TRBV2	.	TRBJ2-2	TGTGCCAGCACCCAGGGGACCGGGGAGCTGTTTTTT	CASTQGTGELFF
.	TRBV15	.	TRBJ2-5	TGTGCCACCAGCAGCCGACAGAGGCAGGAGACCCAGTACTTC	CATSSRQRQETQYF
TRBD1	TRBV29-1	.	TRBJ1-3	TGCAGCGTGAGAACCGGGACAGTCGGAAACACCATATATTTT	CSVRTGTVGNTIYF
.	TRBV5-6	.	TRBJ2-7	TGTGCCAGCAGCGAGGGACCCTTTAACGAGCAGTACTTC	CASSEGPFNEQYF
.	TRBV27	.	TRBJ1-4	TGTGCCAGCAAAGGGTTCGGGAAAGATGAAAAACTGTTTTTT	CASKGFGKDEKLFF
TRBD1	TRBV7-9	.	TRBJ1-2	TGTGCCAGCAGCCCGCCGGGACAGGTGGGGCCTAAGGGCTACACCTTC	CASSPPGQVGPKGYTF
TRBD1	TRBV10-1	few	TRBJ2-7	TGCGCCAGCAGTTCGGGACAGGGTTACGAGCAGTACTTC	CASSSGQGYEQYF
.	TRBV5-5	.	TRBJ1-1	TGTGCCAGCAGCCTATCCTGGGGAGCTTTCTTT	CASSLSWGAFF
.	TRBV6-5	.	TRBJ2-3	TGTGCCAGCAGTTACCCCGGGACAGATACGCAGTATTTT	CASSYPGTDTQYF
.	TRBV6-5	.	TRBJ2-3	TGTGCCAGCAGTTATGAGGACACAGATACGCAGTATTTT	CASSYEDTDTQYF
.	TRBV7-9	once	TRBJ2-7	TGTGCCAGCAGCCCGACAGCGGGTGAGCAGTACTTC	CASSPTAGEQYF
.	TRBV7-2	once	TRBJ2-7	TGTGCCAGCAGCCTTCACTACGAGCAGTACTTC	CASSLHYEQYF
.	TRBV5-6	.	TRBJ2-4	TGTGCCAGCAGCTTGGGGGGAGGATGGAACATTCAGTACTTC	CASSLGGGWNIQYF
.	TRBV6-1	.	TRBJ1-1	TGTGCCAGCAGGTTGCAGGATAACACTGAAGCTTTCTTT	CASRLQDNTEAFF
.	TRBV5-1	once	TRBJ1-2	TGCGCCAGCAGCATAACGCGGGGGCAATATGGCTACACCTTC	CASSITRGQYGYTF
.	TRBV5-1	once	TRBJ2-7	TGCGCCAGCAGCTTGGTTCCGACAGCCGGTAGAGGCTACGAGCAGTACTTC	CASSLVPTAGRGYEQYF
.	TRBV27	.	TRBJ1-3	TGTGCCAGCAGGAGTCAGGGGAGTTCTGGAAACACCATATATTTT	CASRSQGSSGNTIYF
TRBD2	TRBV9	few	TRBJ2-1	TGTGCCAGCAGCGTAGATAGGCGGGAGGGGAGAGGCAATGAGCAGTTCTTC	CASSVDRREGRGNEQFF
.	TRBV28	.	TRBJ2-2	TGTGCCAGCAGCTACCAGACCACCGGGGAGCTGTTTTTT	CASSYQTTGELFF
.	TRBV18	.	TRBJ1-1	TGTGCCAGCTCACCGCAGCTGGCGGGAACGAGAACTGAAGCTTTCTTT	CASSPQLAGTRTEAFF
TRBD1	TRBV11-2	.	TRBJ1-2	TGTGCCAGCAGCAGCAGGGGGGGAGACGGCTACACCTTC	CASSSRGGDGYTF
.	TRBV30	.	TRBJ1-5	TGTGCCTGGAGTGTACGTGGGGGAGGTCAGCCCCAGCATTTT	CAWSVRGGGQPQHF
.	TRBV7-9	.	TRBJ2-5	TGTGCCAGCAGCCCCTTTTCGGGTGCCCAGTACTTC	CASSPFSGAQYF
TRBD2	TRBV6-1	.	TRBJ2-2	TGTGCCAGCAGAGCGGGAGGATCGGCCGGGGAGCTGTTTTTT	CASRAGGSAGELFF
TRBD2	TRBV10-3	.	TRBJ2-3	TGTGCCATCAGCGAGGTAGCGGGGGGTGATACGCAGTATTTT	CAISEVAGGDTQYF
.	TRBV6-1	.	TRBJ2-7	TGTGCCAGCAGTGAAATTCAGTCCTACGAGCAGTACTTC	CASSEIQSYEQYF
TRBD1	TRBV14	.	TRBJ2-1	TGTGCCAGCAGTCGACAGGGTAAGGGTGACAATGAGCAGTTCTTC	CASSRQGKGDNEQFF